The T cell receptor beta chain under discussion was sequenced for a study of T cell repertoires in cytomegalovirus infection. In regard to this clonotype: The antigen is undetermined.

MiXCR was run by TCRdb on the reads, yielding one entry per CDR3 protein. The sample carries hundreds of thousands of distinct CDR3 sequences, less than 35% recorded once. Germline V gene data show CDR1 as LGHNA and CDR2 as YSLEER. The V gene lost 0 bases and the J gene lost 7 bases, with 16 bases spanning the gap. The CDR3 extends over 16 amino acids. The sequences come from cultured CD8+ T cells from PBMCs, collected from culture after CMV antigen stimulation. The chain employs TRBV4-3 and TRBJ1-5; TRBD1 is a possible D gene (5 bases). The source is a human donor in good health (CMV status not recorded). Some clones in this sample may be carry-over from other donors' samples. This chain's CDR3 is CASSQDDRAGGQPQHF. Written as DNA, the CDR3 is TGCGCCAGCAGCCAAGATGATAGGGCCGGGGGACAGCCCCAGCATTTT.